This T cell receptor beta chain originates from a study of blood T cells in healthy people across ages. A second PCR, run for about 7 to 11 cycles, used a sample-barcoded 5' primer plus a J-beta primer mix. One entry per CDR3 protein, called by TCRdb with MiXCR from the 5' RACE reads. Here the sample spans roughly 560,000 distinct CDR3 sequences, 20% to 30% being singletons. Germline CDR1 is MNHEY and CDR2 is SVGAGI. The trim removed 5 bases at V and 2 bases at J, leaving 10 bases unmatched. This CDR3 contains 18 residues. These data were also filed under a second study, of T cells of mothers and their children.

The TCR originated in a boy under 18 in good health. Sequenced sample: blood. The V gene is TRBV6-5, the J gene TRBJ2-3; 13 nucleotides align to TRBD2. CDR3 DNA: TGTGCCAGCAGTACTCGGGGACTAGCGGGGACTTTCACAGATACGCAGTATTTT. Translating it yields CASSTRGLAGTFTDTQYF.